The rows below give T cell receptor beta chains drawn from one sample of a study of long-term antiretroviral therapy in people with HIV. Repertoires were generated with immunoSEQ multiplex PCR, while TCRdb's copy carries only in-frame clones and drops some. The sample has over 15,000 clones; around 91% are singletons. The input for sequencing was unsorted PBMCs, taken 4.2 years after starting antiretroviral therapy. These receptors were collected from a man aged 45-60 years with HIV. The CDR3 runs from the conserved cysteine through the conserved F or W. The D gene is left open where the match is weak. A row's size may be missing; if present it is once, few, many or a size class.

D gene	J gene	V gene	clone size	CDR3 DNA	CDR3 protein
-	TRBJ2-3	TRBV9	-	TGTGCCAGCAGCGTAGAGGGCAGCACAGATACGCAGTATTTT	CASSVEGSTDTQYF
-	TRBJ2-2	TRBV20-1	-	TGCAGTGCTAGAAGGGGCGGGGAGCTGTTTTTT	CSARRGGELFF
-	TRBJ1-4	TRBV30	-	TGTGCCTGGAGTGTCACGGGGCTGGGGGAAAAACTGTTTTTT	CAWSVTGLGEKLFF
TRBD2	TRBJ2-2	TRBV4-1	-	TGCGCCAGCAGCCAAGACGGCAGCGGGGGCAACACCGGGGAGCTGTTTTTT	CASSQDGSGGNTGELFF
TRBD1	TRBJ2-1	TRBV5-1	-	TGCGCCAGCAGAACGGACAGGAGCTCCTACAATGAGCAGTTCTTC	CASRTDRSSYNEQFF
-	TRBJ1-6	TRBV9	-	TGTGCCAGCAGCGCCCAGGGGTTCAGATCACCCCTCCACTTT	CASSAQGFRSPLHF
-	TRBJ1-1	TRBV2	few	TGTGCCAGCAGTGAAGGACGGGCTTTGAACACTGAAGCTTTCTTT	CASSEGRALNTEAFF
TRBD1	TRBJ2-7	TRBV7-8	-	TGTGCCAGCAGCTTAAACAGGGGCCTCAACGAGCAGTACTTC	CASSLNRGLNEQYF
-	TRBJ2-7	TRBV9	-	TGTGCCAGCAGCCGGGCCGGGGTTGAGAACGAGCAGTACTTC	CASSRAGVENEQYF
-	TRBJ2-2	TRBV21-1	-	TGTGCCAGCAGCAAAGGGGACAGGGAGGGGAACACCGGGGAGCTGTTTTTT	CASSKGDREGNTGELFF
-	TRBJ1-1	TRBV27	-	TGTGCCAGCAGGGGACTGGGGAACACTGAAGCTTTCTTT	CASRGLGNTEAFF
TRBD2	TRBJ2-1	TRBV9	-	TGTGCCAGCAGCGTAATGGGACTACAGATCGATGAGCAGTTCTTC	CASSVMGLQIDEQFF
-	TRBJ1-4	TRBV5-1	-	TGCGCCAGCAGCGACCCACCCGGGAGAAGTAATGAAAAACTGTTTTTT	CASSDPPGRSNEKLFF
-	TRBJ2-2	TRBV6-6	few	TGTGCCAGCAGCCGCTCAGGGAACACCGGGGAGCTGTTTTTT	CASSRSGNTGELFF
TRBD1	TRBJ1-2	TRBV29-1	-	TGCAGCGGCTTGACAGGGGATGGCTACACCTTC	CSGLTGDGYTF
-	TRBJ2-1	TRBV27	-	TGTGCCAGCAGCCTCCGCGGCATCCTTTCCTACAATGAGCAGTTCTTC	CASSLRGILSYNEQFF